The sequence of this TCR beta chain was determined in a study of cytomegalovirus exposure and HLA in healthy donors (dated by TCRdb to between 2016 and 2019). At the level of the whole study: An earlier analysis of roughly 610 of the donors reported about 300 Gb of sequence data and around 120 million unique TCR beta sequences obtained from approximately 180 million T cells. Among some 410 genotyped donors of the cohort, an average of around 240,000 unique TCR beta nucleotide sequences were sequenced per donor, around 18% of them non-productive. A later genetic analysis used genome-wide SNP genotypes for about 55% of the 666 donors, treating that subset as a discovery cohort. To predict cytomegalovirus infection status, the study combined high-throughput TCR immunosequencing, statistical association of individual TCRs with disease status, and machine learning. Rather than using new phenotypic data, the later analysis identified candidate immune exposures from TCR beta sequences and from how often those sequences occurred across donors. A few DR-DQ haplotypes were handled as single units for association and clustering because linkage in the cohort was strong. The number of donors typed differed by locus, with roughly 620-630 for A, B, C, DRB1 and DQB1, roughly 520 for DQA1, approximately 570 for DPA1, and some 450 for DPB1. The study aimed to test whether signatures of past pathogen exposure could be identified by cataloging public T cell receptors. Donor age, sex, ethnicity and CMV serostatus were compiled alongside the repertoire data. An early release that covered 500 to 800 HLA-typed donors contained approximately 300 gigabases of sequencing data and approximately 85 million unique TCR sequences. The T cell repertoires of 666 subjects were profiled by immunosequencing and related to cytomegalovirus serostatus. HLA typing included class I and class II loci at four-digit resolution. In a later analysis, previously published TCR beta repertoires from 550 to 700 donors were re-analyzed and high-resolution HLA genotyping was added so that TCR occurrence patterns could be studied. In addition to the first cohort of approximately 650 subjects, a separate validation cohort of around 110 different subjects was used. Among the roughly 430 genotyped donors, around 81% belonged to the genetic ancestry cluster associated with self-reported Caucasian donors. To decide whether each TCR beta V gene segment behaved as functional or pseudogenic, an earlier analysis of some 540 of the donors relied on high-throughput TCR beta sequencing. All discovery cohort repertoires had been generated on a single sequencing platform. General study outcomes and caveats: V-gene and J-gene trimming of TCR beta chains was associated with a missense DCLRE1C variant in a later genetic analysis, and the association was replicated in an independent cohort. Three of the identified cytomegalovirus-associated TCR beta chains were confirmed in vitro to be specific for cytomegalovirus antigens. It was suggested by the authors that the approach could potentially be generalized to other disease states and immunological phenotypes. A later analysis found that TCR association rates varied across HLA loci, with DRB1 alleles showing the most associated TCRs and HLA-C alleles the fewest. A later analysis found that most CMV-associated TCR beta chains appeared HLA-restricted, with HLA associations seemingly driven largely by CMV exposure. Strong co-occurrence of HLA alleles, especially DR and DQ, made assigning TCR associations to individual alleles difficult. Several of the top co-occurrence clusters appeared to be linked to parvovirus B19, influenza, CMV and Epstein-Barr virus, according to a later analysis. Only TCR beta chains were sequenced in this cohort, and the absence of alpha or paired-chain data limited detectable features. A further reported finding was that TCR beta sequences accurately predicted the HLA-A and HLA-B alleles for most subjects in the first cohort. CMV serostatus was the only immune exposure information available for the cohort. Across donors, most TCR sequences were observed very rarely, whereas some public TCRs were present in many individuals. Specific HLA alleles were associated with some 15,000 TCR beta sequences at a false discovery rate of 0.05 in a later analysis. Broadly in line with IMGT annotations, most TCR beta V segments showed up in productive rearrangements about 90% or about 30% of the time in an earlier analysis of roughly 590 of the donors. The study listed approximately 150 TCR beta chains as associated with cytomegalovirus. Correlated functional status among segregating V segments might reflect linkage disequilibrium, but an unknown experimental factor could not be ruled out. Presence/absence analyses assumed roughly uniform sequencing depth across donors, an assumption that may not hold. In both the original and validation cohorts, the classifier was reported to diagnose cytomegalovirus status with high specificity and sensitivity. Some IMGT-functional V segments, including TRBV6-2 and TRBV6-3, could not be distinguished by the 87-base-pair reads and were therefore excluded. Because HLA typing was missing for some donors at each locus, association tests included only the typed subset. In a later analysis, HLA-associated TCR beta chains showed more clonal expansion and lower generation probabilities than non-associated chains that were equally common. In a later genetic analysis, fewer N-insertions in productive TCRs were reported among donors in an Asian-associated ancestry cluster than the 666-donor mean. Because counts were too low, roughly 18 rarely observed V segments, including chromosome 9 orphons, were left out of the earlier analysis of roughly 600 of the donors. A group of highly shared sequence variants was considered likely to be a technical artifact of the sequencing pipeline.

Library generation was performed with the immunoSEQ multiplex PCR assay. The multiplex PCR relied on a mix of 60 forward primers for TCR Vbeta segments and 13 reverse primers for TCR Jbeta segments. The CDR3 region of rearranged TCR beta genes was amplified from genomic DNA with a multiplex PCR assay. Amplified TCR beta libraries were sequenced as 87-base-pair reads on the Illumina HiSeq System. Under the source paper's analysis protocol: A later analysis counted about 80 million unique TCR beta chains across the approximately 700 repertoires, and around 9.9 million of these chains were shared by at least two donors. A nearest-neighbor algorithm error-corrected the raw reads and collapsed the reads into unique sequences, merging closely related sequences to remove PCR and sequencing errors. Alignment of CDR3 sequences to IMGT reference sequences was used to assign V, D and J gene segments. For a sequence to be retained, a match of at least six nucleotides was required to both a V gene segment and a J gene segment. A rearrangement was called productive if the CDR3 had no stop codons and remained in frame with V and J, and every other rearrangement was called non-productive. CDR3 was defined according to IMGT convention as the region running from the second conserved V-encoded cysteine to the conserved J-encoded phenylalanine. Sequences without an unambiguous match to a single V gene segment were excluded from the earlier analysis of about 630 of the donors. An earlier analysis of several hundred of the donors called V segments functional above 56.7% productive rearrangements and segregating when the between-donor standard deviation exceeded 5%. A statistical classification framework was built to diagnose cytomegalovirus status from the catalog of TCR beta chain sequences. V and J gene assignment, in a later analysis, came from comparing TCR nucleotide sequences with IMGT/GENE-DB human TR gene sequences. In a later analysis, CDR3 sequences and most-parsimonious VDJ recombination scenarios were assigned using the TCRdist pipeline. In a later analysis, each TCR beta chain was defined by its CDR3 amino acid sequence together with its V-gene family, and reads without a unique V-gene family were excluded. As a way to deal with suspected cross-contamination and a sequencing artifact, a later analysis dropped roughly 600 nucleotide sequences that were highly shared and had low generation probability. A later analysis calculated a clonal expansion index for each public chain from normalized within-repertoire ranks of inferred template counts. A later analysis computed generation probabilities with a VDJ recombination model fitted to out-of-frame rearrangements, and checked the results against IGoR. Hypergeometric tests were used in a later analysis to score TCR-TCR, TCR-HLA and TCR-CMV co-occurrence, with a repertoire-size bias correction applied to the TCR pairs. In a later analysis, false discovery rates were estimated by permuting HLA or CMV assignments 20 times. In a later analysis, co-occurring TCRs were grouped using DBSCAN, and TCRdist sequence similarity was added for clustering within HLA-allele-positive subsets. Co-occurrence clustering excluded repertoires with fewer than 30,000 or more than 120,000 public chains, plus five with anomalous nucleotide sharing. Sourced from immuneACCESS, this table was stored by TCRdb with only in-frame sequences that have V and J called. A share of the clones is absent; for the studies checked, an unresolved V gene accounts for under half, and the remainder has no known explanation. The V and J calls and clone size come from that table; D and trimming were worked out from the DNA. Counted in this sample were around 140,000 clones; approximately 82% of them appeared once. Approximately 9.7% of the sample comes from the top ten.

The cohort consisted of hundreds of healthy bone marrow donors. All cohort members were sampled while nominally healthy, although unrecorded immune exposures were likely present. The donor tested CMV seropositive, placing the donor among the 310 or so seropositive members of the cohort. Every donor gave a peripheral blood sample, and the peripheral blood mononuclear cells from that sample were used for TCR beta sequencing. The Qiagen DNeasy Blood Extraction Kit was used to extract genomic DNA from the blood cell samples. Reading the germline V gene (reference sequence) gives CDR1 MNHEY and CDR2 SMNVEV. Measured from the cysteine to the phenylalanine, the CDR3 is 16 residues long. The kept DNA is CDR3 alone, 48 bases in frame from the first base. Trimming accounts for 5 bases at V and 6 bases at J, while the number of junction bases matched to no gene is 13. On this clone itself: The target of this receptor is not known. No much larger clone is present one base from it, and per-base qualities are unavailable.

This receptor was identified in a woman in her sixties in good health and CMV-seropositive. The specimen was PBMCs. The V and J segments used are TRBV27 and TRBJ1-2; 9 central bases correspond to TRBD1. The CDR3 is CASSPGTGKGRDGYTF. The DNA is as follows: TGTGCCAGCAGTCCTGGGACAGGGAAAGGGAGAGATGGCTACACCTTC.